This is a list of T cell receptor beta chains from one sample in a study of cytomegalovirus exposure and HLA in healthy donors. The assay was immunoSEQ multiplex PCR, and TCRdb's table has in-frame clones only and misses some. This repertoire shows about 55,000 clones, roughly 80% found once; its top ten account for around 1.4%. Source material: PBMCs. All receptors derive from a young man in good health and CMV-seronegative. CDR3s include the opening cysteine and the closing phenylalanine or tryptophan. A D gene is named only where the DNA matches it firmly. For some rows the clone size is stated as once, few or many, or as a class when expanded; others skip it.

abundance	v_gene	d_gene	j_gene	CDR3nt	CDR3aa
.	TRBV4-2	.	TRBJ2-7	TGTGCCAGCAGCCAAGATTTCACACGGCAGTACTTC	CASSQDFTRQYF
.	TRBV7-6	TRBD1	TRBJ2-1	TGTGCCAGCAGCTTGGGGACAGCCCACAATGAGCAGTTCTTC	CASSLGTAHNEQFF
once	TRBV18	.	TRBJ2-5	TGTGCCAGCTCCCCCGTGGGAGTATCGGGTGAGACCCAGTACTTC	CASSPVGVSGETQYF
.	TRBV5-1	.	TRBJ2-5	TGCGCCAGCAGCCCGAATCCGACTAGTGGAGAGACCCAGTACTTC	CASSPNPTSGETQYF
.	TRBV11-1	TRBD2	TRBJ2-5	TGTGCCAGCAGCTCCGCGGGGAGGGGAAAAGAGACCCAGTACTTC	CASSSAGRGKETQYF
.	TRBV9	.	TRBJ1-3	TGTGCCAGCAGCGTAGGACAGTTCTCTGGAAACACCATATATTTT	CASSVGQFSGNTIYF
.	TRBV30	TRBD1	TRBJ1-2	TGTGCCGGGACAGCTAACTATGGCTACACCTTC	CAGTANYGYTF
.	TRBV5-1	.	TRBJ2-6	TGCGCCAGCAGCCAACAGGGATCAGGGGCCAACGTCCTGACTTTC	CASSQQGSGANVLTF
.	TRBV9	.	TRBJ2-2	TGTGCCAGCAGCCCCCCTGAGGCGGCGGGGACCGGGGAGCTGTTTTTT	CASSPPEAAGTGELFF
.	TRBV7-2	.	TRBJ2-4	TGTGCCAGCAGCTTAGGACAGACTCTCCCAAAAACATTTCAGTACTTC	CASSLGQTLPKTFQYF
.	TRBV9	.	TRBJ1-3	TGTGCCAGCAGCGTGGGACAAGCTGGAAACACCATATATTTT	CASSVGQAGNTIYF
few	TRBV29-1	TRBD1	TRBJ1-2	TGCAGCGTTGGCCGAGGGGGCTTAAATGTATATGGCTACACCTTC	CSVGRGGLNVYGYTF
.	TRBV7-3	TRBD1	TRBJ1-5	TGTGCCAGCAGCTTCGACAGGGGGCAACAGCCCCAGCATTTT	CASSFDRGQQPQHF
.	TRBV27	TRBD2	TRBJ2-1	TGTGCCAGCAGTTTATCGGGACTAGCGGGAGGGCCAGGTGAGCAGTTCTTC	CASSLSGLAGGPGEQFF
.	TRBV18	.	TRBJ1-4	TGTGCCAGCTCACCGCAGGCAGGGATTGAAGAAAAACTGTTTTTT	CASSPQAGIEEKLFF
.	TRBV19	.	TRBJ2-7	TGTGCCAGTAGTATGCACAGGGTGCCCTACGAGCAGTACTTC	CASSMHRVPYEQYF
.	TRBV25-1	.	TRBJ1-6	TGTGCCAGCAGTGAACGGGCAGGGGACAAGTTTAATTCACCCCTCCACTTT	CASSERAGDKFNSPLHF
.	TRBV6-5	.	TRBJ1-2	TGTGCCAGCAGTCACTCGCCCGGGAACCTTTTCTATGGCTACACCTTC	CASSHSPGNLFYGYTF
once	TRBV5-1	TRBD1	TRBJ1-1	TGCGCCAGCAGCTCGGACAGGGCAGGGACTGAAGCTTTCTTT	CASSSDRAGTEAFF
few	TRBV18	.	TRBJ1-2	TGTGCCAGCTCACCACGGCGGGGGGGTCTTCACTATGGCTACACCTTC	CASSPRRGGLHYGYTF
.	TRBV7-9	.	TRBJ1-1	TGTGCCAGCAGCTCGAAAGGACAGATAAACACTGAAGCTTTCTTT	CASSSKGQINTEAFF
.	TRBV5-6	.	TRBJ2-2	TGTGCCAGCAGCTTGGCGGGCAGGGGCGTCACCGGGGAGCTGTTTTTT	CASSLAGRGVTGELFF
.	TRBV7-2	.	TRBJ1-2	TGTGCCAGCAGCTCCGGCGACTCGGACTATGGCTACACCTTC	CASSSGDSDYGYTF
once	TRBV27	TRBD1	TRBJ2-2	TGTGCCAGCAGATGGGGACAGGGGTTCCCCGGGGAGCTGTTTTTT	CASRWGQGFPGELFF
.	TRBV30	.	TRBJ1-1	TGTGCCTGGAGTTATCGGGGGGAAGCTTTCTTT	CAWSYRGEAFF
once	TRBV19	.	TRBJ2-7	TGTGCCAGTAGTATAGTTTTGGACAGCCTCTCTACCTACGAGCAGTACTTC	CASSIVLDSLSTYEQYF
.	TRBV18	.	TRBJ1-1	TGTGCCAGCTCACCACCGGACGGGGCGGGGGCTGAAGCTTTCTTT	CASSPPDGAGAEAFF
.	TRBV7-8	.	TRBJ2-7	TGTGCCAGCAGCTTAGGCAGGGGACCCACCTACGAGCAGTACTTC	CASSLGRGPTYEQYF
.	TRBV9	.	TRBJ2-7	TGTGCCAGCAGCGTAGGCACAGGAGACTACGAGCAGTACTTC	CASSVGTGDYEQYF
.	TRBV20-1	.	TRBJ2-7	TGCAGTGCGGGCACCTACGAGCAGTACTTC	CSAGTYEQYF
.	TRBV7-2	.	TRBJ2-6	TGTGCCAGCAGCTTACGAGGTTCCTCTGGGGCCAACGTCCTGACTTTC	CASSLRGSSGANVLTF
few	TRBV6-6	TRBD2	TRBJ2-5	TGTGCCAGCAGCAAGCGGGGGGAAGAGACCCAGTACTTC	CASSKRGEETQYF
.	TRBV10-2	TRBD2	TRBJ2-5	TGCGCCAGCAGCGCTAGCGGGAGAGAGACCCAGTACTTC	CASSASGRETQYF
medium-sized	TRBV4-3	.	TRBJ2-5	TGCGCCAGCAGCCAAGTCGTGGGGCAGGTTGTCGAAGAGACCCAGTACTTC	CASSQVVGQVVEETQYF
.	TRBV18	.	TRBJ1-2	TGTGCCAGCTCACCACTCGAAACAGGGGGCTACACCTTC	CASSPLETGGYTF
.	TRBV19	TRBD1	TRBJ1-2	TGTGCCAGTAGTATGGGACAGGGGGACGGCTACACCTTC	CASSMGQGDGYTF
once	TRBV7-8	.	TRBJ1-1	TGTGCCAGCAGCCGGGATCTTGCGAGCACTGAAGCTTTCTTT	CASSRDLASTEAFF
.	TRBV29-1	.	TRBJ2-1	TGCAGCGTTGAATTTATCCTTTACAATGAGCAGTTCTTC	CSVEFILYNEQFF
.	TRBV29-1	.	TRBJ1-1	TGCAGCGTTTCTGTGGGAGATTGGCCTGAAGCTTTCTTT	CSVSVGDWPEAFF
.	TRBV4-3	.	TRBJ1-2	TGCGCCAGCAGCCAAGATCTTCAGGCACGGACTAACTATGGCTACACCTTC	CASSQDLQARTNYGYTF
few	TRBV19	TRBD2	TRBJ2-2	TGTGCCAGTAGTATGAGGAGTAGCGGGGTTATTACTGGGACCGGGGAGCTGTTTTTT	CASSMRSSGVITGTGELFF
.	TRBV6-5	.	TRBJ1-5	TGTGCCAGCAGTCTCGGCGGGCATCAGCCCCAGCATTTT	CASSLGGHQPQHF
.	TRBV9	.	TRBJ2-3	TGTGCCAGCAGCCCGCGGGGGCCTCACACAGATACGCAGTATTTT	CASSPRGPHTDTQYF
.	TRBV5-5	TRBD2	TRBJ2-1	TGTGCCAGCAGTCTTACTAGCGGTGTTACAATGAGGCAGTTCTTC	CASSLTSGVTMRQFF
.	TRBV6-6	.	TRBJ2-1	TGTGCCAGCAGTGGGACTCTGGAGCAGTTCTTC	CASSGTLEQFF
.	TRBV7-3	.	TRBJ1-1	TGTGCCAGCAGCCCAGGGCCCCACACTGAAGCTTTCTTT	CASSPGPHTEAFF
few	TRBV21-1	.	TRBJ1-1	TGTGCCAGCAGCAAAGCGGGACAGGGGGAAGCTTTCTTT	CASSKAGQGEAFF
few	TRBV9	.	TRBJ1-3	TGTGCCAGCAGCGTATTCGACAGCTCTGGAAACACCATATATTTT	CASSVFDSSGNTIYF
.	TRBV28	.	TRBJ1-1	TGTGCCAGCAGTTTAAGGACTACCGGGGTCAGAGAAGCTTTCTTT	CASSLRTTGVREAFF
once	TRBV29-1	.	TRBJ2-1	TGCAGCGTTGAAGTTGTTGAGGGAGGTGAGCAGTTCTTC	CSVEVVEGGEQFF
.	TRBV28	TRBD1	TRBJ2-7	TGTGCCAGCAGGTCCCAGGGGGCCCTCTCCTACGAGCAGTACTTC	CASRSQGALSYEQYF
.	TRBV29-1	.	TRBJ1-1	TGCAGCACAATACAGGGTACCGCTGAAGCTTTCTTT	CSTIQGTAEAFF
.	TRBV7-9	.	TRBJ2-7	TGTGCCAGCAGCCAGGGACCGGGGAGGTCCTACGAGCAGTACTTC	CASSQGPGRSYEQYF